These 21 T cell receptor beta chains were sequenced from one sample in a study of vaccination and CD4 T cells after COVID-19. Cultured CD4+ T cells had their DNA profiled by the Oncomine TCR Beta short-read assay. TCRdb re-called the PCR reads with MiXCR, one entry per CDR3 protein. The table includes about 25,000 distinct CDR3 sequences, 36% detected once. Their antigens remain unidentified. As for time point: late sampling 161 to 241 days after vaccination in a few convalescent patients. The treatment was: roughly 10-day PBMC culture with coronavirus spike peptide pools or control peptides (ViraFEST assay). Material: CD4+ T cells from blood, cultured in vitro, obtained about 7 months after SARS-CoV-2 vaccination. The receptors come from a human donor who had recovered from COVID-19.

V is TRBV28 and J is TRBJ1-1; D uncertain. CDR3 length equals 11 residues. The germline V gene has CDR1 MDHEN and CDR2 SYDVKM. V was shortened by 7 bases and J by 5 bases, with 8 bases between the two germline ends. The DNA for the CDR3 is TGTGCCAGCACCACGGTTACTGAAGCTTTCTTT. Translated: CASTTVTEAFF.

V is TRBV19 and J is TRBJ2-7; D is ambiguous. The CDR3 consists of 14 residues. V gave up 1 base and J gave up 0 bases, with 7 bases separating them. Germline CDR1 is LNHDA and CDR2 is SQIVND (reference sequence). CDR3 bases: TGTGCCAGTAGTATAGGACCAGTCTCCTACGAGCAGTACTTC. It specifies CASSIGPVSYEQYF. Full variable domain (remainder filled in from reference TRBV19 and TRBJ2-7): DGGITQSPKYLFRKEGQNVTLSCEQNLNHDAMYWYRQDPGQGLRLIYYSQIVNDFQKGDIAEGYSVSREKKESFPLTVTSAQKNPTAFYLCASSIGPVSYEQYFGPGTRLTVT.

The chain joins TRBV19 to TRBJ2-7, with 10 bases fitting TRBD1. CDR1 is LNHDA and CDR2 is SQIVND in the germline V gene (reference sequence). There are 12 residues in the CDR3. V lost 11 bases, J lost 3 bases, and 4 bases stayed unmatched. CDR3 DNA: TGTGCCTCCGGGACAGGGGACTACGAGCAGTACTTC. It yields the protein CASGTGDYEQYF.

This clonotype was seen more than once but under ten times. The chain combines TRBV20-1 with TRBJ2-7; 11 bases fit TRBD2. The CDR3 spans 14 residues. With V trimmed by 6 bases and J by 0 bases, 4 bases remained unmatched. In germline, CDR1 is DFQATT, CDR2 SNEGSKA (reference sequence). This CDR3 is CSAALAGGSYEQYF. The CDR3, as DNA: TGCAGTGCCGCTCTAGCGGGAGGCTCCTACGAGCAGTACTTC.

This clonotype was seen a few times. The chain recombines TRBV6-5 with TRBJ1-1; no clear D gene. V was trimmed by 0 bases and J by 1 base, leaving 12 bases between them. This CDR3 spans 16 amino acids. CDR1 and CDR2 from the germline V gene are MNHEY and SVGAGI. CDR3 coding DNA: TGTGCCAGCAGTTACTCGATAGGCGGCCGGAACACTGAAGCTTTCTTT. Translated, it gives CASSYSIGGRNTEAFF.

V is TRBV7-2 and J is TRBJ2-4; 13 nucleotides line up with TRBD2. The CDR3 totals 15 residues. V shed 1 base, J shed 6 bases, and the junction held 0 bases outside the gene matches. Per germline, CDR1 SGHTA and CDR2 FQGNSA. This chain's CDR3 is CASSLGLAGGNIQYF. CDR3 DNA sequence: TGTGCCAGCAGCTTAGGACTAGCGGGAGGAAACATTCAGTACTTC.

The genes are TRBV10-1 and TRBJ2-4, with 7 bases lining up with TRBD2. With V trimmed by 3 bases and J by 1 base, 9 bases remained unmatched. The CDR3 extends over 17 amino acids. In germline, CDR1 is WNHNN, CDR2 SYGVQD (reference sequence). The CDR3: CASSDGRDPRAKNIQYF. The CDR3 nucleotides read TGCGCCAGCAGTGATGGGAGGGACCCCCGGGCCAAAAACATTCAGTACTTC.

V usage is TRBV6-2 or TRBV6-3 and J usage is TRBJ2-3, with 8 positions matching TRBD2. Germline V gene data show CDR1 as MNHEY and CDR2 as SVGEGT. V lost 6 bases to trimming and J lost 2 bases; unmatched junction nucleotides: 19. The CDR3 sequence is 19 residues long. As DNA, the CDR3 is TGTGCCAGCAGCTTTAACACCGGGAGGGCCGACCCCGTCACAGATACGCAGTATTTT. It is translated as CASSFNTGRADPVTDTQYF.

This clonotype was detected a few times. V usage is TRBV7-9 and J usage is TRBJ2-1; the D is unclear. CDR3 length: 15 amino acids. Trimming pared 1 base from V and 1 base from J, leaving 8 bases between. The germline gives CDR1 SEHNR, CDR2 FQNEAQ (reference sequence). The CDR3 is CASSLDLISYNEQFF. CDR3 nucleotides: TGTGCCAGCAGCTTAGACTTAATTTCCTACAATGAGCAGTTCTTC.

The CDR3 reads CARKGQGLDEQYF. CDR3 nucleotide sequence: TGTGCCCGGAAGGGACAGGGACTGGACGAGCAGTACTTC. The chain recombines TRBV30 with TRBJ2-7, with 9 bases lining up with TRBD1. The CDR3 is made up of 13 amino acids. V was clipped by 8 bases and J by 5 bases; unmatched bases: 10. Germline CDR1 is GTSNPN and CDR2 is SVGIG (reference sequence).

The chain joins TRBV6-1 to TRBJ1-2; D is uncertain. This CDR3 has 11 residues. Trimming removed 6 bases from V and 9 bases from J, with 11 bases in between. From germline, CDR1 is MNHNS and CDR2 SASEGT. CDR3 sequence reads: CASRSDRSYTF. CDR3 DNA sequence: TGTGCCAGCAGATCTGACCGGAGCTACACCTTC.

The chain is built from TRBV30 and TRBJ1-5; D ambiguous. Germline CDR1 reads GTSNPN; CDR2 reads SVGIG (reference sequence). V shed 0 bases and J shed 3 bases, with 6 bases lying between them. This CDR3 contains 13 residues. The CDR3 nucleotides are TGTGCCTGGAGTGTTAGAACCAATCAGCCCCAGCATTTT. Its protein product is CAWSVRTNQPQHF.

J is TRBJ2-7 and V is TRBV20-1; the match to TRBD1 covers 9 bases. Germline CDR1 is DFQATT and CDR2 is SNEGSKA (reference sequence). There are 12 residues in the CDR3. The junction had 4 bases not matched to a gene; V was cut back by 6 bases and J by 4 bases. For the CDR3, the DNA is TGCAGTGCCAGGGGACAGGGTTACGAGCAGTACTTC. The encoded protein is CSARGQGYEQYF.

In its sample, this clonotype was seen a few times. CDR3 loop: CASRALGGETQYF. CDR3 bases: TGTGCCAGCAGGGCTCTAGGGGGTGAGACCCAGTACTTC. The rearrangement uses TRBV12-3 or TRBV12-4 and TRBJ2-5, with TRBD1 as a possible D gene (6 bases). The length of the CDR3 is 13 residues. The V and J ends lost 6 bases and 5 bases respectively, with 13 bases between them.

This rearrangement joins TRBV7-2 to TRBJ2-6, with D perhaps matching TRBD1 or TRBD2 (5 bases each). The germline V gene has CDR1 SGHTA and CDR2 FQGNSA. The CDR3 consists of 18 residues. V lost 5 bases and J 6 bases, leaving 23 bases between the germline ends. The CDR3 nucleotides read TGTGCCAGCAGCGCCAACTGGGACCACCGGGTCAAGGCCAACGTCCTGACTTTC. It yields the protein CASSANWDHRVKANVLTF.

This clonotype appeared a few times. The chain carries TRBV28 and TRBJ1-5; unclear D gene. This CDR3 region has 14 residues. Trimming stripped 6 bases from V and 0 bases from J, with 9 bases between. Germline V lookup: CDR1 MDHEN, CDR2 SYDVKM. The DNA for the CDR3 is TGTGCCAGCAGCCGTTGGGCTAGCAATCAGCCCCAGCATTTT. As protein: CASSRWASNQPQHF.

The chain recombines TRBV20-1 with TRBJ2-1, with 9 bases matching TRBD2. The V segment lost 3 bases and the J segment 7 bases; nucleotides outside the gene matches: 13. This CDR3 region has 16 residues. CDR1 is DFQATT and CDR2 is SNEGSKA in the germline V gene (reference sequence). The chain's CDR3 is CSASFSGRGMDNEQFF. DNA of the CDR3: TGCAGTGCTAGCTTTAGCGGGAGAGGTATGGATAATGAGCAGTTCTTC.

This clonotype appeared a few times. The V gene is TRBV7-3, the J gene TRBJ1-6; D is undetermined. This CDR3 is built from 14 residues. From germline, CDR1 is SGHTA and CDR2 FQGTGA. V was trimmed by 6 bases and J by 2 bases, leaving 8 bases between them. CDR3 coding DNA: TGTGCCAGCAGGGGAGACACCTATAATTCACCCCTCCACTTT. Translated, it gives CASRGDTYNSPLHF.

The rearrangement joins TRBV20-1 to TRBJ2-7; no clear D gene. This CDR3 comprises 10 residues. CDR1 is DFQATT, CDR2 SNEGSKA, per germline (reference sequence). Trimming shortened V by 7 bases and J by 12 bases, and 16 bases separated the two germline ends. CDR3 sequence: CSVATLPPYF. The CDR3 DNA sequence: TGCAGTGTCGCCACTCTTCCCCCGTACTTC.

This clonotype has just a few counts. The gene calls are TRBV7-8 and TRBJ2-7, with 7 bases fitting TRBD1. Germline V gene data show CDR1 as SGHVS and CDR2 as FQNEAQ. Germline trimming cut 5 bases from V and 11 bases from J; bases unmatched to any gene: 9. This CDR3 region has 12 residues. The CDR3 nucleotides read TGTGCCAGCAGCGACCGACAGGGAATCGAGTACTTC. This gives the protein CASSDRQGIEYF.

This clonotype was seen a handful of times. The rearrangement joins TRBV20-1 to TRBJ2-7, with 13 bases matching TRBD2. Unmatched junction bases numbered 5, after V lost 6 bases and J lost 3 bases. Germline lookup yields CDR1 DFQATT and CDR2 SNEGSKA (reference sequence). This CDR3 spans 14 amino acids. The CDR3 here is CSADGLAGDYEQYF. DNA of the CDR3: TGCAGTGCCGATGGACTAGCGGGAGACTACGAGCAGTACTTC.